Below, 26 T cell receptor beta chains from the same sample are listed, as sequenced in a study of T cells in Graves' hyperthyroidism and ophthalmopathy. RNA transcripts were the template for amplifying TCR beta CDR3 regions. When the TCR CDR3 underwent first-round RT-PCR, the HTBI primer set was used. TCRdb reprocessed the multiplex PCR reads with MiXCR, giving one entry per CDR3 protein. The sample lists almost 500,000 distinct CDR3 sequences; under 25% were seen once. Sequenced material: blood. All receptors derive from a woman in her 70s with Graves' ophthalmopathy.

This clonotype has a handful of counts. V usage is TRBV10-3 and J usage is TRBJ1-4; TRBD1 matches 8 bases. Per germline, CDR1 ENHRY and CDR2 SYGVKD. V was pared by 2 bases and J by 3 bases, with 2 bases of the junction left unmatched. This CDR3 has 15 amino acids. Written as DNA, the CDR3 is TGTGCCATCAGTGAGGTGGGACAGGCTAATGAAAAACTGTTTTTT. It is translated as CAISEVGQANEKLFF.

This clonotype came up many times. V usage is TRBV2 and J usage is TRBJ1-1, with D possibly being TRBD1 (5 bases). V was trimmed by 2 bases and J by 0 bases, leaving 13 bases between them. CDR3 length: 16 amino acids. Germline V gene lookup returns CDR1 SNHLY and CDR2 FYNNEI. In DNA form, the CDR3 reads TGTGCCAGCAGTGAAACGACAGCCTTAATGAACACTGAAGCTTTCTTT. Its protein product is CASSETTALMNTEAFF.

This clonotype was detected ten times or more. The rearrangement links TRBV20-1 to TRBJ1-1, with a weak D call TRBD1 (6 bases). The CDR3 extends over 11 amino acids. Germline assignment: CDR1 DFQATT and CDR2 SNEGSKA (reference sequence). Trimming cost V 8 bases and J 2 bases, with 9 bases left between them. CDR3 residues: CSKDSNTEAFF. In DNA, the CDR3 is TGCAGTAAGGACAGCAACACTGAAGCTTTCTTT.

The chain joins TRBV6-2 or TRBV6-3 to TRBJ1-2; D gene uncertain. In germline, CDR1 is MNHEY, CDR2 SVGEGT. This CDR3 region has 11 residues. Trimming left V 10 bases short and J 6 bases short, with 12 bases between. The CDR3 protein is CATVWVDGYTF. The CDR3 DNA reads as TGTGCCACTGTTTGGGTGGATGGCTACACCTTC.

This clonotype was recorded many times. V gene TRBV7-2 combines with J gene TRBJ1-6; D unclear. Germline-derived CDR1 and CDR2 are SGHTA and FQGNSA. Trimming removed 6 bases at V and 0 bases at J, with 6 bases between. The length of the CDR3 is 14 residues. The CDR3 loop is CASSASSYNSPLHF. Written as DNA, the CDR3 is TGTGCCAGCAGTGCTAGCTCCTATAATTCACCCCTCCACTTT.

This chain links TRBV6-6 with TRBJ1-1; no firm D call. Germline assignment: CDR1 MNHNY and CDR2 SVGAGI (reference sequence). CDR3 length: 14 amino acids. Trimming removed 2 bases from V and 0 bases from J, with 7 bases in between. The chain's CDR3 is CASSYTAMNTEAFF. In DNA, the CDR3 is TGTGCCAGCAGTTACACAGCCATGAACACTGAAGCTTTCTTT.

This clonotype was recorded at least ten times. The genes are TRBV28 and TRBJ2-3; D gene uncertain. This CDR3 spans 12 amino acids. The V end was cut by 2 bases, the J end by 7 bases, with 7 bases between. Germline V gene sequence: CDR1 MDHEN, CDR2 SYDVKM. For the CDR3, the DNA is TGTGCCAGCAGTTTACTGGGAAATACGCAGTATTTT. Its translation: CASSLLGNTQYF.

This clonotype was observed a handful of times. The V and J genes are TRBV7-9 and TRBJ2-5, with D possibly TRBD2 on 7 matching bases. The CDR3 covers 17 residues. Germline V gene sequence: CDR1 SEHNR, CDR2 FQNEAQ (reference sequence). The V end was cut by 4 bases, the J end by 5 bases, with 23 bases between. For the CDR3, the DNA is TGTGCCAGCAGCTCCTGGGCTAGCGGACTTCAGGGGGAGACCCAGTACTTC. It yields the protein CASSSWASGLQGETQYF.

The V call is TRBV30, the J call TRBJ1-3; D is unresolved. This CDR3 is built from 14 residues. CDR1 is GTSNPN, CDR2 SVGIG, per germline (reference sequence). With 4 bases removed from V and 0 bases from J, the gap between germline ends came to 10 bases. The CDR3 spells CAWNGGISGNTIYF. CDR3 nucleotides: TGTGCCTGGAACGGTGGGATCTCTGGAAACACCATATATTTT.

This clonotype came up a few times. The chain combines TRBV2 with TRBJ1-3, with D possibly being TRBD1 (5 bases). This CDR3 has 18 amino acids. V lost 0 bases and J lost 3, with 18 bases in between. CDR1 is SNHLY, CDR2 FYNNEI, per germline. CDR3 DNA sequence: TGTGCCAGCAGTGAAGCGGTGGGGGTCTTTGCTTATGGAAACACCATATATTTT. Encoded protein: CASSEAVGVFAYGNTIYF.

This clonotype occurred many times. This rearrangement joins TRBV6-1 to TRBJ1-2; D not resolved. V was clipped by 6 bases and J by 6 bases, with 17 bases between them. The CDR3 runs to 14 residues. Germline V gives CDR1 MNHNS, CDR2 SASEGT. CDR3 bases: TGTGCCAGCAGGACCGGACGAGGAAGGGATGGCTACACCTTC. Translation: CASRTGRGRDGYTF.

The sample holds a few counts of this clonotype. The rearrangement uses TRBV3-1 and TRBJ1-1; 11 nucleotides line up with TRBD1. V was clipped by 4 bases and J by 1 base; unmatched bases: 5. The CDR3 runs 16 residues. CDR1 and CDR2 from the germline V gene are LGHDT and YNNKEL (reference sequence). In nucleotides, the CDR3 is TGTGCCAGCAGCCTTCGGACAGGGGGCCAGAACACTGAAGCTTTCTTT. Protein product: CASSLRTGGQNTEAFF.

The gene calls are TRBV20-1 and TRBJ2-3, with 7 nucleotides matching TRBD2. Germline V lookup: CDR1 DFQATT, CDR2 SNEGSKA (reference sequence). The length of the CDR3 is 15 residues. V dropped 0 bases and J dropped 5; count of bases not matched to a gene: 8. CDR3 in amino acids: CSARDGRGSRDTQYF. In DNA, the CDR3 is TGCAGTGCTAGAGATGGGAGGGGTTCGAGAGATACGCAGTATTTT.

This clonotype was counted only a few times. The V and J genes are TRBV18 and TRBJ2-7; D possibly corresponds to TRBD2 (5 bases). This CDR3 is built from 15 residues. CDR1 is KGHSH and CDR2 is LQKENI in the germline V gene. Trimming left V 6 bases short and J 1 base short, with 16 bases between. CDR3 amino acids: CASSPRASLSYEQYF. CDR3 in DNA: TGTGCCAGCTCCCCCCGGGCTAGCCTATCCTACGAGCAGTACTTC.

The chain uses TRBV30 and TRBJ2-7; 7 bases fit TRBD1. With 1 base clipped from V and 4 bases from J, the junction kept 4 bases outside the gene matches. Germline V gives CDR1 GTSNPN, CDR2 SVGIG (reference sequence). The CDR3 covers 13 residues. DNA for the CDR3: TGTGCCTGGAGTGGGACAGGTTTGTACGAGCAGTACTTC. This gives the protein CAWSGTGLYEQYF.

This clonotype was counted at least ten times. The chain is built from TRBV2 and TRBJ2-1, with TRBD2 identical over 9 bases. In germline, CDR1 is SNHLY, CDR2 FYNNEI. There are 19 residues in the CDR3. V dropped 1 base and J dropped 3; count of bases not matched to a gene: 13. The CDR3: CASSEVGGRASYGYNEQFF. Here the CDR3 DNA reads TGTGCCAGCAGTGAAGTGGGCGGGAGGGCTTCTTACGGCTACAATGAGCAGTTCTTC.

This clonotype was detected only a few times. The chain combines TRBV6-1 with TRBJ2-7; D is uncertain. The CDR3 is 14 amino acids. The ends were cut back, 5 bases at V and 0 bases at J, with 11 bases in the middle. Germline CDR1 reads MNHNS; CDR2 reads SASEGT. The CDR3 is CASSSARSSYEQYF. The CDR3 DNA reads TGTGCCAGCAGTTCCGCCAGAAGCTCCTACGAGCAGTACTTC.

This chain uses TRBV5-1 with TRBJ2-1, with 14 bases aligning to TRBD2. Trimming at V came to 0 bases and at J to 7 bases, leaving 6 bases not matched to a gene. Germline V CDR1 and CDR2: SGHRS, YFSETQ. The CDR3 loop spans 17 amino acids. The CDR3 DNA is TGCGCCAGCAGCTTGGCCAGACTAGCGGGAGGGCCGAATGAGCAGTTCTTC. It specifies CASSLARLAGGPNEQFF.

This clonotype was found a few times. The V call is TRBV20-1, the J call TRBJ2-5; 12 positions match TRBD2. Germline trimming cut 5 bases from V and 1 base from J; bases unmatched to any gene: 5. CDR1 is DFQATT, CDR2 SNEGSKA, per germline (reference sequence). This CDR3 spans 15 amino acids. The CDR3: CSAAGLAGSQETQYF. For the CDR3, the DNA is TGCAGTGCTGCGGGACTAGCGGGCTCCCAAGAGACCCAGTACTTC.

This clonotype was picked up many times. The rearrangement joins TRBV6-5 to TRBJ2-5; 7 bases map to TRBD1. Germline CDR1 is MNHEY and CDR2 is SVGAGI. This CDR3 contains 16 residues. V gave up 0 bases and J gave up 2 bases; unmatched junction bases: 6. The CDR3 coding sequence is TGTGCCAGCAGTTACTCTGGCGGACAGGATCAAGAGACCCAGTACTTC. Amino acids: CASSYSGGQDQETQYF.

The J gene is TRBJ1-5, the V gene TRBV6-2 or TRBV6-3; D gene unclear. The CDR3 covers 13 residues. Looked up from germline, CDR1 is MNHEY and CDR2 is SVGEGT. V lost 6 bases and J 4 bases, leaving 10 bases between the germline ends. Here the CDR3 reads CASSWAPNQPQHF. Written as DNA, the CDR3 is TGTGCCAGCAGCTGGGCCCCGAATCAGCCCCAGCATTTT.

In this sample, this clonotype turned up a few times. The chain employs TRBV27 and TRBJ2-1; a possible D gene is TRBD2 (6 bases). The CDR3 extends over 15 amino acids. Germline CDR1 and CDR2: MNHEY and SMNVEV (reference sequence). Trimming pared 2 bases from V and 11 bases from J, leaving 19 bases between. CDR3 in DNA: TGTGCCAGCAGTTTAGCGGGACGCAGAAAAGATAAGCAGTTCTTC. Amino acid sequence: CASSLAGRRKDKQFF.

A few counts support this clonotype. CDR3 nucleotide sequence: TGTGCCAGCAGCCATGTCCGGGGCACAGATACGCAGTATTTT. It specifies CASSHVRGTDTQYF. V is TRBV5-6 and J is TRBJ2-3; D gene unclear. Trimming took 4 bases from V and 1 from J, leaving 10 bases between them. Germline CDR1 and CDR2: SGHDT and YYEEEE. The CDR3 is 14 residues long.

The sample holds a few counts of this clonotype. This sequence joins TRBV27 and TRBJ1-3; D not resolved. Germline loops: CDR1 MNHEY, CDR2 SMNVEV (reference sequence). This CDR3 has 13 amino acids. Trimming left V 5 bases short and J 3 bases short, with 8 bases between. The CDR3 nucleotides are TGTGCCAGCAGTCAGCCAAGTGGAAACACCATATATTTT. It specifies CASSQPSGNTIYF.

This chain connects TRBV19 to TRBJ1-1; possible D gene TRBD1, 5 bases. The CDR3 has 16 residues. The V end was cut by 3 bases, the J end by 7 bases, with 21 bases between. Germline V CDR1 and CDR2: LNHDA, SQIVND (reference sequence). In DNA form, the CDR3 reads TGTGCCAGTAGTATTTCCGGGACCCCAAATCGGGATGAAGCTTTCTTT. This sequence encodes CASSISGTPNRDEAFF.

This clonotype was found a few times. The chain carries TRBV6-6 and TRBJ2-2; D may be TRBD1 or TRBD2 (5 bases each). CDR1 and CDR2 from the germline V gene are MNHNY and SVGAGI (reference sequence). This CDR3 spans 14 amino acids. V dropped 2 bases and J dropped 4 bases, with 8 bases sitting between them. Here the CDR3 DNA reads TGTGCCAGCAGTTACGGGGGATCCACCGGGGAGCTGTTTTTT. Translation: CASSYGGSTGELFF.